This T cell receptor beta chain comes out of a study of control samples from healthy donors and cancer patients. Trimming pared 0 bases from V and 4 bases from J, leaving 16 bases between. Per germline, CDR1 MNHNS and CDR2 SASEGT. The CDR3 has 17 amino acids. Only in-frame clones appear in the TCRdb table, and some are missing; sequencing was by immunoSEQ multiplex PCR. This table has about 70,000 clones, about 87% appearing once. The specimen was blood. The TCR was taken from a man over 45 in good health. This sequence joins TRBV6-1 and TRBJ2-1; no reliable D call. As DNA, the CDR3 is TGTGCCAGCAGTGAAGCCCCCCCTATGACATGGTACAATGAGCAGTTCTTC. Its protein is CASSEAPPMTWYNEQFF.